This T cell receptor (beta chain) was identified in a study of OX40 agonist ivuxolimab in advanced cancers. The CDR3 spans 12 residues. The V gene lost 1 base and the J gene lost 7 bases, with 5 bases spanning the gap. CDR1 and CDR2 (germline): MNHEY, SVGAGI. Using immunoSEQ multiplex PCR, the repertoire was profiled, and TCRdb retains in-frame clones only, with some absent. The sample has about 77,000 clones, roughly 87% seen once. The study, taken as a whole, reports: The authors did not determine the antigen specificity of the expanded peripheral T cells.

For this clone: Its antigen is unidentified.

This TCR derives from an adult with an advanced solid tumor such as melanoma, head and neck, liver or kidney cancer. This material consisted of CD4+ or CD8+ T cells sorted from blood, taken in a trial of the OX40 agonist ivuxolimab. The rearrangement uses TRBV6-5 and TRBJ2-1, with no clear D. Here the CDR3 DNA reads TGTGCCAGCAGTTACTTCGGGAATGAGCAGTTCTTC. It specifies CASSYFGNEQFF.